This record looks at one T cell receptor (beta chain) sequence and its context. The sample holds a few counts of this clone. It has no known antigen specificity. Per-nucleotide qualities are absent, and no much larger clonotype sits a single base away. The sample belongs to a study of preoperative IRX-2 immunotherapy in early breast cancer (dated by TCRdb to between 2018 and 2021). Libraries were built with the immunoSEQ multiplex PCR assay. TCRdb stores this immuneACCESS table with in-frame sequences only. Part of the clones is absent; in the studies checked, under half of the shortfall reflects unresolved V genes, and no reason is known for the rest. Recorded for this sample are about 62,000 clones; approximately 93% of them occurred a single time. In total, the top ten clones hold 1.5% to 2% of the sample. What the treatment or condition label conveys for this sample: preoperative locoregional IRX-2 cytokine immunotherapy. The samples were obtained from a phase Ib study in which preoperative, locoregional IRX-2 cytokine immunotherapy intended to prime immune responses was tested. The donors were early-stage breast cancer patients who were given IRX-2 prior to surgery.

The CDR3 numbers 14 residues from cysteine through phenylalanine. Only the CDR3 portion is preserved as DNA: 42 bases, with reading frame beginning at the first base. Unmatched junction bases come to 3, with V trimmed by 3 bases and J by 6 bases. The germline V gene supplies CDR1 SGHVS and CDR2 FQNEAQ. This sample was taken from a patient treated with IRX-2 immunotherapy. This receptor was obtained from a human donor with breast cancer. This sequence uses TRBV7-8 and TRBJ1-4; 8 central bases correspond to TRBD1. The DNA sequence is TGTGCCAGCAGCTTGGCAGGGGGCTATGAAAAACTGTTTTTT. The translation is CASSLAGGYEKLFF.